A selection of T cell receptor beta chains follows, all from one sample in a study of regulatory T cells in long-lasting Graves disease. TCRdb fed the multiplex PCR reads into MiXCR, producing one record per CDR3 protein. The data hold 400,000 to 500,000 distinct CDR3 sequences, with more than 20% observed a single time. The source was peripheral blood mononuclear cells (PBMCs), collected when the disease was refractory, from a patient treated with antithyroid drugs. These receptors all come from a female donor with Graves disease. Each CDR3 is given with its conserved first and last residue.

CDR3aa,j_gene,v_gene
CAWGVLGGVDEQYF,TRBJ2-7,TRBV30
CASSRTTGGLTGELFF,TRBJ2-2,TRBV3-1
CASSSGQVGQETQYF,TRBJ2-5,TRBV28
CASIQGAKNIQYF,TRBJ2-4,TRBV9
CASSQGTGMSEKLFF,TRBJ1-4,TRBV6-1
CASSSDQRGTDTQYF,TRBJ2-3,TRBV3-1
CASSQAFSPKTNYEQYF,TRBJ2-7,TRBV3-1
CASRPGFMNTGAFF,TRBJ1-1,TRBV5-1
CASSIWDTLLGNEKLFF,TRBJ1-4,TRBV19
CASSQPGRQAFF,TRBJ1-1,TRBV6-1
CASSLVWGVLNTEAFF,TRBJ1-1,TRBV27